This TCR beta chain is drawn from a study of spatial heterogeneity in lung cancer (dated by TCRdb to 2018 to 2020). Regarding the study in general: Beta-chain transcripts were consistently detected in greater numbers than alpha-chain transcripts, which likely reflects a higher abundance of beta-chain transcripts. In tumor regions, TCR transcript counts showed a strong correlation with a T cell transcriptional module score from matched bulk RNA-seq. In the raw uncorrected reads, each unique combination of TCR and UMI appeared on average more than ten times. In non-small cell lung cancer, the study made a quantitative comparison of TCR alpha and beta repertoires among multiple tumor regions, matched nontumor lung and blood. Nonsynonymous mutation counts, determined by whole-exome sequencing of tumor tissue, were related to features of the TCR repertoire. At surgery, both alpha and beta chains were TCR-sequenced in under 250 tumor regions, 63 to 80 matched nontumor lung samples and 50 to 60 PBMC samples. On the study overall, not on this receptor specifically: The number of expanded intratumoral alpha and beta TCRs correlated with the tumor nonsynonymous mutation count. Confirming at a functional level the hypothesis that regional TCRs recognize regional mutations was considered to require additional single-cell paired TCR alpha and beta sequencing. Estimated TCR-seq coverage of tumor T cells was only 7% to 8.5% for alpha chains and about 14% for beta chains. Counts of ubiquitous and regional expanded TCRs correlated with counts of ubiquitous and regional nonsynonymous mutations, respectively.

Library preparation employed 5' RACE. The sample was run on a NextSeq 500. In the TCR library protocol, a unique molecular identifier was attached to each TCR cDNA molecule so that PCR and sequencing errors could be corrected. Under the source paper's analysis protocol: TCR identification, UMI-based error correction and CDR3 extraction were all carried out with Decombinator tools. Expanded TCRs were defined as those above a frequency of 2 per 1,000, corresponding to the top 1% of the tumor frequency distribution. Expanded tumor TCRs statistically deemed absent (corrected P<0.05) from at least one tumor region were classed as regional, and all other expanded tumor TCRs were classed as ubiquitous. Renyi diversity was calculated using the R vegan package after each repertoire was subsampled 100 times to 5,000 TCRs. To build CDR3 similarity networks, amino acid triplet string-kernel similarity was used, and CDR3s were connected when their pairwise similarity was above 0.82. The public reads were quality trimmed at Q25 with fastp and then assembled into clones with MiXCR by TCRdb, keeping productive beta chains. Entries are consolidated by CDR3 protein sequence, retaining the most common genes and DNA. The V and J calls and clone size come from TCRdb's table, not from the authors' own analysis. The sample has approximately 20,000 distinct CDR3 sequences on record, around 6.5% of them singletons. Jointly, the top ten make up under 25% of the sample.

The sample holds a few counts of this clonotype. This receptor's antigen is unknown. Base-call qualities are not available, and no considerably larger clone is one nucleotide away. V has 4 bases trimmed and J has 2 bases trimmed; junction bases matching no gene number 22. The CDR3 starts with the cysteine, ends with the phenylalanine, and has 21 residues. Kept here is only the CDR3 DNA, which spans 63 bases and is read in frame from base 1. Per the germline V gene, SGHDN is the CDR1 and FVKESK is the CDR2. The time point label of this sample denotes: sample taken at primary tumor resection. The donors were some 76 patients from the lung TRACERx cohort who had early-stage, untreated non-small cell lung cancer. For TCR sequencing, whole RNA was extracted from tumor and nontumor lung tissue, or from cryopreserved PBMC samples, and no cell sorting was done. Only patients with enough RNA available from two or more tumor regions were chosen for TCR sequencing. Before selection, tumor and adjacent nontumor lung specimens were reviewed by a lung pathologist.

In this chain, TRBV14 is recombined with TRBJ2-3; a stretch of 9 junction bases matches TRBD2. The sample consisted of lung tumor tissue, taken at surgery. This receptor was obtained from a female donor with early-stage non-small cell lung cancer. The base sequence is TGTGCCAGCAGCCCAAATACAGCTTCGCGGGGGGGCCTCAGCTACACAGATACGCAGTATTTT. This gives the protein CASSPNTASRGGLSYTDTQYF.